Following are 13 T cell receptor beta chains from one sample sequenced in a study of CD8 T cells in ankylosing spondylitis. TCRdb analysed the 5' RACE reads with MiXCR anew, one entry per CDR3 protein. The data show 90,000 to 120,000 distinct CDR3 sequences, with 20% to 30% seen just once and roughly an eighth held by the top ten. The sample consisted of synovial fluid, either unsorted or a sorted T cell fraction (not recorded which). These receptors all come from a male donor with ankylosing spondylitis.

The chain uses TRBV7-2 and TRBJ1-5, with 7 bases lining up with TRBD1. V dropped 0 bases and J dropped 3; count of bases not matched to a gene: 2. Germline CDR1 reads SGHTA; CDR2 reads FQGNSA. The CDR3 contains 15 residues. This chain's CDR3 is CASSLAGGDNQPQHF. CDR3 in DNA: TGTGCCAGCAGCTTAGCAGGGGGCGACAATCAGCCCCAGCATTTT.

A few counts support this clonotype. Here the CDR3 reads CASSLSRAPINTEAFF. CDR3 coding DNA: TGCGCCAGCAGCTTGAGTCGGGCGCCCATCAACACTGAAGCTTTCTTT. V is TRBV5-1 and J is TRBJ1-1; D unresolved. This CDR3 region has 16 residues. Trimming took 1 base from V and 2 from J, leaving 15 bases between them. From germline, CDR1 is SGHRS and CDR2 YFSETQ.

The chain has TRBV10-2 and TRBJ2-2; 13 positions match TRBD2. This CDR3 region has 18 residues. Per germline, CDR1 WSHSY and CDR2 SAAADI. The V segment lost 5 bases and the J segment 0 bases; nucleotides outside the gene matches: 6. CDR3 region: CASSRLAGGTANTGELFF. CDR3 nucleotides: TGCGCCAGCAGTCGACTAGCGGGAGGAACCGCGAACACCGGGGAGCTGTTTTTT.

The chain combines TRBV20-1 with TRBJ2-1; a possible D gene is TRBD2 (5 bases). Per germline, CDR1 DFQATT and CDR2 SNEGSKA (reference sequence). The V and J ends lost 1 base and 2 bases respectively, with 9 bases between them. CDR3 size: 14 residues. The CDR3 is CSARGGSPYNEQFF. The CDR3 bases are TGCAGTGCTAGAGGAGGGAGTCCCTACAATGAGCAGTTCTTC.

The chain has TRBV5-1 and TRBJ2-5; 14 bases line up with TRBD2. Germline V gene data show CDR1 as SGHRS and CDR2 as YFSETQ. The J segment lost 4 bases and the V segment lost 2 bases, leaving 7 bases of the junction unmatched. This CDR3 region has 17 residues. CDR3 nucleotides: TGCGCCAGCAGCTTACCGGGACTAGCGGGAGCGGGAGAGACCCAGTACTTC. Its protein product is CASSLPGLAGAGETQYF.

This clonotype has more than one count but fewer than ten. The V gene is TRBV27, the J gene TRBJ1-2, with unresolved D. The V and J ends lost 6 bases and 2 bases respectively, with 13 bases between them. Germline V lookup: CDR1 MNHEY, CDR2 SMNVEV (reference sequence). This CDR3 is 14 amino acids long. The CDR3 sequence: CASSPSRRNYGYTF. The CDR3 DNA follows: TGTGCCAGCAGCCCCTCGCGGAGAAACTATGGCTACACCTTC.

This sequence joins TRBV4-2 and TRBJ2-7; D not certain. This CDR3 is built from 13 residues. V lost 0 bases, J lost 7 bases, and 10 bases lay in between. The germline gives CDR1 LGHNA, CDR2 YNFKEQ. The CDR3 DNA reads TGTGCCAGCAGCCAAGATCTCTTAGGGGAGCAGTACTTC. This encodes CASSQDLLGEQYF.

The chain combines TRBV20-1 with TRBJ2-7; 7 bases line up with TRBD1. The CDR3 runs to 14 residues. CDR1 is DFQATT and CDR2 is SNEGSKA in the germline V gene (reference sequence). With V trimmed by 5 bases and J by 3 bases, 10 bases remained unmatched. CDR3 residues: CSAFTGTESYEQYF. DNA of the CDR3: TGCAGTGCTTTTACCGGGACAGAGAGCTACGAGCAGTACTTC.

This chain uses TRBV5-1 with TRBJ2-7, with D possibly being TRBD2 (6 bases). Deletions cut 7 bases from V and 11 bases from J, with 16 bases between. Germline V CDR1 and CDR2: SGHRS, YFSETQ. This CDR3 contains 11 residues. The CDR3 protein is CASPGGGMEYF. CDR3 nucleotide sequence: TGCGCCAGCCCCGGTGGGGGGATGGAGTACTTC.

In its sample, this clonotype was seen many times. The V call is TRBV7-9, the J call TRBJ1-2; TRBD1 aligns across 7 bases. V gave up 5 bases and J gave up 4 bases; unmatched junction bases: 4. Germline V gene lookup returns CDR1 SEHNR and CDR2 FQNEAQ (reference sequence). CDR3 size: 13 residues. The CDR3 protein is CASSPQGFYGYTF. CDR3 coding DNA: TGTGCCAGCAGCCCACAGGGGTTCTATGGCTACACCTTC.

The genes are TRBV15 and TRBJ2-3; D possibly corresponds to TRBD2 (6 bases). The V and J ends lost 6 bases and 9 bases respectively, with 19 bases between them. The germline V gene encodes CDR1 LNHNV and CDR2 YYDKDF (reference sequence). The CDR3 is made up of 14 amino acids. The CDR3 DNA reads TGTGCCACCAGTAAAGGACTAACAAGTGAAACGCAGTATTTT. Translating it yields CATSKGLTSETQYF.

A few counts support this clonotype. This chain connects TRBV24-1 to TRBJ2-5; D perhaps matches TRBD2 (6 bases). The CDR3 spans 15 residues. Trimming shortened V by 5 bases and J by 5 bases, and 17 bases separated the two germline ends. Germline-derived CDR1 and CDR2 are KGHDR and SFDVKD. CDR3 bases: TGTGCCACCAGTGGTGGCGGGACCTGGGGGGAGACCCAGTACTTC. This sequence encodes CATSGGGTWGETQYF.

This chain's CDR3 is CASSPGDGIQPQHF. The CDR3 nucleotides are TGCGCCAGCAGCCCGGGGGACGGCATTCAGCCCCAGCATTTT. The rearrangement links TRBV5-1 to TRBJ1-5, with a possible D match to TRBD1 (5 bases). Deletions cut 4 bases from V and 6 bases from J, with 14 bases between. There are 14 residues in the CDR3. CDR1 SGHRS and CDR2 YFSETQ come from the germline V gene.